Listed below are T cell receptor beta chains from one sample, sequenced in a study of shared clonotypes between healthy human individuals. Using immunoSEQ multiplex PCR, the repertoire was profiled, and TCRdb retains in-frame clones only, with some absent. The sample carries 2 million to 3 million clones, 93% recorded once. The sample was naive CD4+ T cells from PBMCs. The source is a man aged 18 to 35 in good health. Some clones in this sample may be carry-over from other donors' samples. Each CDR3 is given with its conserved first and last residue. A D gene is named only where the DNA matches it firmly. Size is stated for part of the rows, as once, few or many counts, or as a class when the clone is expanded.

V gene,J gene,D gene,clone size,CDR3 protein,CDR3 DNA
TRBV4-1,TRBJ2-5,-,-,CASSQADIQYF,TGCGCCAGCAGCCAAGCGGATATCCAGTACTTC
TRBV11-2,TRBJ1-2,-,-,CASSPRHSGIYGYTF,TGTGCCAGCAGCCCCAGGCATTCAGGGATCTATGGCTACACCTTC
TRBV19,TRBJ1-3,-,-,CASRMDSGNTIYF,TGTGCCAGCAGGATGGACTCTGGAAACACCATATATTTT
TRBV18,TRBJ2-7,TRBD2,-,CASSPSTSGTYEQYF,TGTGCCAGCTCACCTAGTACTAGCGGAACCTACGAGCAGTACTTC
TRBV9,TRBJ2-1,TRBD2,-,CASSVGGRARNEQFF,TGTGCCAGCAGCGTAGGCGGGAGGGCCAGGAATGAGCAGTTCTTC
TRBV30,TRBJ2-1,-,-,CAWKLGPGTFQFF,TGTGCCTGGAAGTTGGGCCCCGGGACCTTTCAGTTCTTC
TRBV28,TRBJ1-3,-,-,CASSLGGFSGNTIYF,TGTGCCAGCAGTTTAGGAGGTTTCTCTGGAAACACCATATATTTT
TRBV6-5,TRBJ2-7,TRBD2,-,CASSYRGGSTYEQYF,TGTGCCAGCAGTTACCGGGGGGGGTCGACCTACGAGCAGTACTTC
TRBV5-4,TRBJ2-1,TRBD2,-,CASSLERSSGRAYNEQFF,TGTGCCAGCAGCTTGGAGCGATCTAGCGGGAGGGCCTACAATGAGCAGTTCTTC
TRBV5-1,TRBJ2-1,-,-,CASRLQGPDEQFF,TGCGCCAGCAGGTTGCAGGGGCCCGATGAGCAGTTCTTC
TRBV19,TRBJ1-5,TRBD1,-,CASGRGKGASTQPQHF,TGTGCCAGTGGACGAGGTAAGGGGGCGAGTACCCAGCCCCAGCATTTT
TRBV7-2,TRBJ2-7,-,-,CASSLVGAGPSYEQYF,TGTGCCAGCAGCTTAGTCGGGGCGGGACCCTCCTACGAGCAGTACTTC
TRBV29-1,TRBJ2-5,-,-,CSVSGSTGVSYQETQYF,TGCAGCGTTTCCGGCTCGACAGGAGTCTCGTACCAAGAGACCCAGTACTTC
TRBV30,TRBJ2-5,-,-,CARRLGGQETQYF,TGTGCCCGCCGACTAGGGGGACAAGAGACCCAGTACTTC
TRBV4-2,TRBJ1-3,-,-,CASSQDDSNSKPTIYF,TGTGCCAGCAGCCAAGATGACAGCAATTCAAAGCCCACCATATATTTT
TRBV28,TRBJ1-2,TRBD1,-,CASSRRQGRGYTF,TGTGCCAGCAGCCGGAGACAGGGACGAGGCTACACCTTC
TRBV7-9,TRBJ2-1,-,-,CASTAGSGAYNEQFF,TGTGCCAGCACCGCGGGGAGCGGAGCCTACAATGAGCAGTTCTTC
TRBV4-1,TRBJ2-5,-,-,CASSQDPLRRETQYF,TGCGCCAGCAGCCAAGATCCCCTCCGGCGGGAGACCCAGTACTTC
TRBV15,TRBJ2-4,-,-,CATSRDPSQGQNIQYF,TGTGCCACCAGCAGAGATCCCAGTCAGGGGCAAAACATTCAGTACTTC
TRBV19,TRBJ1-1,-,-,CASSIDRRVHAEAFF,TGTGCCAGTAGTATAGATCGCAGGGTTCACGCTGAAGCTTTCTTT
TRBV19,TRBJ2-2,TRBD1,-,CASSPAGQGAGELFF,TGTGCCAGTAGCCCAGCGGGACAGGGGGCCGGGGAGCTGTTTTTT
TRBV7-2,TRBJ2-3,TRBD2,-,CASSLRTSGIVTDTQYF,TGTGCCAGCAGCCTCAGGACTAGCGGGATTGTCACAGATACGCAGTATTTT
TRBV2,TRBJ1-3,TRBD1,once,CASIYRGWVSGNTIYF,TGTGCCAGCATCTACAGGGGATGGGTCTCTGGAAACACCATATATTTT
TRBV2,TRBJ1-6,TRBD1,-,CASSDDREVSPLHF,TGTGCCAGCAGTGACGACAGGGAAGTGTCACCCCTCCACTTT
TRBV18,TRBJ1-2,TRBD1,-,CASSPRIADRGPVGYTF,TGTGCCAGCTCACCACGTATTGCGGACAGGGGTCCCGTTGGCTACACCTTC
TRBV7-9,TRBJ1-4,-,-,CASSLASGRDLVGKLFF,TGTGCCAGCAGCTTAGCGTCCGGGAGGGACCTGGTAGGAAAACTGTTTTTT
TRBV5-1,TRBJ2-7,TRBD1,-,CASSDGTGVTYEQYF,TGCGCCAGCAGCGATGGGACAGGGGTTACCTACGAGCAGTACTTC
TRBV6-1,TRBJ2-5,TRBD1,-,CASSVNRGRQETQYF,TGTGCCAGCAGTGTGAACAGGGGGCGGCAGGAGACCCAGTACTTC
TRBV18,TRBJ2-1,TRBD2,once,CASSPTTGLATNEQFF,TGTGCCAGCTCACCTACAACGGGACTAGCGACTAATGAGCAGTTCTTC
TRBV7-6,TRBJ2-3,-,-,CASSSPPGTDTQYF,TGTGCCAGCAGCTCCCCTCCAGGGACAGATACGCAGTATTTT
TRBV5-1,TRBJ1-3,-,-,CASSLTRGNTIYF,TGCGCCAGCAGCTTGACGAGAGGAAACACCATATATTTT
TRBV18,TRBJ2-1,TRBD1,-,CASSFGTAHYNEQFF,TGTGCCAGCTCATTTGGGACAGCTCACTACAATGAGCAGTTCTTC
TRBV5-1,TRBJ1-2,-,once,CASSLATGRESYGYTF,TGCGCCAGCAGCTTGGCCACTGGCAGGGAGAGCTATGGCTACACCTTC
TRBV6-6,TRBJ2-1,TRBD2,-,CASRLASYNEQFF,TGTGCCAGCCGACTAGCGTCGTACAATGAGCAGTTCTTC
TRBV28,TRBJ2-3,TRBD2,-,CASSTSGRGDTQYF,TGTGCCAGCAGTACTAGCGGGAGAGGAGATACGCAGTATTTT
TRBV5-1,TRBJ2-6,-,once,CASSSHFPGANVLTF,TGCGCCAGCAGCTCTCATTTCCCTGGGGCCAACGTCCTGACTTTC
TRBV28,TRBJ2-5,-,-,CASTRPRETQYF,TGTGCCAGCACCCGCCCGAGAGAGACCCAGTACTTC
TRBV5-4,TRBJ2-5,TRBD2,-,CASSFRTSGKETQYF,TGTGCCAGCAGCTTTCGGACTAGCGGAAAAGAGACCCAGTACTTC
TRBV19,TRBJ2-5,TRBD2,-,CASKCRLAGVVETQYF,TGTGCCAGTAAGTGCCGACTAGCGGGAGTTGTAGAGACCCAGTACTTC
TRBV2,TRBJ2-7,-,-,CASSEGGLSYEQYF,TGTGCCAGCAGTGAAGGGGGACTCTCCTACGAGCAGTACTTC
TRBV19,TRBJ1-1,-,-,CASSILGGTEAFF,TGTGCCAGTAGTATTTTGGGGGGGACTGAAGCTTTCTTT
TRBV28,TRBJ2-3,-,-,CASREHTDTQYF,TGTGCCAGCAGGGAACATACAGATACGCAGTATTTT
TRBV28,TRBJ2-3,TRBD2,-,CASTVTSGTDTQYF,TGTGCCAGCACCGTGACTAGCGGTACAGATACGCAGTATTTT
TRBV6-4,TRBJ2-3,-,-,CASSETGSTDTQYF,TGTGCCAGCAGTGAGACGGGTAGCACAGATACGCAGTATTTT
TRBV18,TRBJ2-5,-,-,CASSPNRDSGETQYF,TGTGCCAGCTCACCAAATCGAGACTCAGGCGAGACCCAGTACTTC